The 21 T cell receptor beta chains reported below all come from one sample, sequenced in a study of blood T cell repertoires in COVID-19 (dated by TCRdb to 2020 to 2021). The library was produced with the immunoSEQ multiplex PCR assay. In its TCRdb copy, this immuneACCESS table keeps in-frame sequences only and misses some clones. Where compared with another copy, unresolved V genes explain less than half of these, and the others have no known cause. The sample includes approximately 300,000 clones, with around 90% observed a single time. Approximately 7.5% of the sample comes from the top ten. The sequenced material came from peripheral blood. The receptors shown here come from a woman in her 30s with COVID-19, enrolled during active disease.

The rearrangement joins TRBV5-5 to TRBJ2-3; 8 positions agree with TRBD1. From germline, CDR1 is SGHKS and CDR2 YYEKEE (reference sequence). The CDR3 has 15 residues. V was pared by 4 bases and J by 0 bases, with 4 bases of the junction left unmatched. In DNA, the CDR3 is TGTGCCAGCAGCCTGGACAGGGCTAGCACAGATACGCAGTATTTT. Its protein product is CASSLDRASTDTQYF.

The chain is built from TRBV10-2 and TRBJ1-1; D gene unclear. The ends were cut back, 6 bases at V and 1 base at J, with 15 bases in the middle. CDR3 length: 15 amino acids. Germline V gives CDR1 WSHSY, CDR2 SAAADI. CDR3 region: CASREQFRENTEAFF. CDR3 bases: TGCGCCAGCAGGGAGCAGTTCCGTGAGAACACTGAAGCTTTCTTT.

The genes are TRBV5-1 and TRBJ2-7; 8 bases fit TRBD1. The CDR3 has 15 amino acids. The trim removed 5 bases at V and 1 base at J, leaving 8 bases unmatched. Germline V CDR1 and CDR2: SGHRS, YFSETQ. The CDR3 DNA follows: TGCGCCAGCAGGGTGGCGACAGGGGCTTCCTACGAGCAGTACTTC. It translates to CASRVATGASYEQYF.

This clone was counted between two and nine times. V is TRBV5-1 and J is TRBJ2-7; 10 bases agree with TRBD1. The ends lost 0 bases at V and 3 bases at J; junction bases unmatched: 9. The CDR3 is 17 residues long. Germline assignment: CDR1 SGHRS and CDR2 YFSETQ. The CDR3 sequence is CASSLGQGARGGYEQYF. In DNA, the CDR3 is TGCGCCAGCAGCTTGGGACAGGGGGCGCGAGGGGGCTACGAGCAGTACTTC.

V usage is TRBV10-3 and J usage is TRBJ1-1; D might be TRBD1 (5 bases). The germline V gene has CDR1 ENHRY and CDR2 SYGVKD. Trimming removed 0 bases at V and 6 bases at J, with 14 bases between. The CDR3 consists of 15 residues. CDR3 in DNA: TGTGCCATCAGTGAGTCGGCTCAGGGAATCGCTGAAGCTTTCTTT. Translation: CAISESAQGIAEAFF.

This clone has just one count. This chain joins TRBV12-3 or TRBV12-4 and TRBJ2-7; a possible D gene is TRBD1 (6 bases). The germline V and J ends were trimmed by 2 bases and 5 bases, with 10 bases remaining between them. This CDR3 is 13 amino acids long. The CDR3 DNA is TGTGCCAGCAGTTTAATGGGACAAAACGAGCAGTACTTC. The encoded protein is CASSLMGQNEQYF.

V gene TRBV6-2 or TRBV6-3 combines with J gene TRBJ1-4; D ambiguous. CDR3 length: 14 residues. The germline gives CDR1 MNHEY, CDR2 SVGEGT. V lost 2 bases to trimming and J lost 0 bases, with 4 bases between them. CDR3 bases: TGTGCCAGCAGTTACAGAGCAACTAATGAAAAACTGTTTTTT. Residues: CASSYRATNEKLFF.

The rearrangement uses TRBV28 and TRBJ1-4; weak D call: TRBD1 (5 bases). This CDR3 contains 11 residues. The germline gives CDR1 MDHEN, CDR2 SYDVKM. The CDR3 sequence: CEGSTNEKLFF. CDR3 DNA: TGTGAGGGGTCAACTAATGAAAAACTGTTTTTT.

The V gene is TRBV24-1, the J gene TRBJ1-2, with D perhaps TRBD1 (6 bases). Germline V gives CDR1 KGHDR, CDR2 SFDVKD. Trimming cost V 9 bases and J 3 bases, with 13 bases left between them. The CDR3 contains 13 residues. The CDR3 DNA reads TGTGCCACCGGATCGGACAGCGACTATGGCTACACCTTC. This sequence encodes CATGSDSDYGYTF.

J is TRBJ2-3 and V is TRBV5-6; 9 bases match TRBD2. Germline-derived CDR1 and CDR2 are SGHDT and YYEEEE. The CDR3 has 16 residues. V was clipped by 4 bases and J by 2 bases; unmatched bases: 8. CDR3 sequence (DNA): TGTGCCAGCAGCCGGCTAGCGGGAAGCGCCACAGATACGCAGTATTTT. Its translation is CASSRLAGSATDTQYF.

This clone was observed a handful of times. This chain links TRBV28 with TRBJ1-1; no definite D call. V was trimmed by 6 bases and J by 3 bases, leaving 20 bases between them. This CDR3 comprises 16 residues. From germline, CDR1 is MDHEN and CDR2 SYDVKM. DNA of the CDR3: TGTGCCAGCAGCCCGAGGCCCTGGGAGGGCTACACTGAAGCTTTCTTT. Translation: CASSPRPWEGYTEAFF.

The chain couples TRBV27 to TRBJ2-3, with D tentatively TRBD1 (5 bases). The CDR3 consists of 14 residues. Germline V CDR1 and CDR2: MNHEY, SMNVEV (reference sequence). Trimming left V 6 bases short and J 2 bases short, with 12 bases between. Here the CDR3 DNA reads TGTGCCAGCAGCCCCCGACAGTACACAGATACGCAGTATTTT. This encodes CASSPRQYTDTQYF.

There are a few counts of this clone. The CDR3 nucleotides are TGTGCCAGCAGACAGGAAAATCAGCCCCAGCATTTT. Translated: CASRQENQPQHF. V usage is TRBV2 and J usage is TRBJ1-5; TRBD1 is a possible D gene (5 bases). The CDR3 spans 12 residues. Germline loops: CDR1 SNHLY, CDR2 FYNNEI. The ends were cut back, 6 bases at V and 4 bases at J, with 7 bases in the middle.

The chain joins TRBV2 to TRBJ2-7; D unresolved. This CDR3 is built from 14 residues. Germline loops: CDR1 SNHLY, CDR2 FYNNEI. V was trimmed by 2 bases and J by 2 bases, leaving 10 bases between them. The CDR3 nucleotides are TGTGCCAGCAGTGAACGGGTATTCCCCTACGAGCAGTACTTC. Translation: CASSERVFPYEQYF.

This chain joins TRBV5-4 and TRBJ2-5, with 16 bases matching TRBD2. With V trimmed by 4 bases and J by 7 bases, 10 bases remained unmatched. The CDR3 is 17 residues long. Germline V lookup: CDR1 SGHNT, CDR2 YYREEE (reference sequence). CDR3 bases: TGTGCCAGCAGCGGAAATCCGGGACTAGCGGGAGGGCTGACCCAGTACTTC. It yields the protein CASSGNPGLAGGLTQYF.

The rearrangement uses TRBV3-1 (or the pseudogene TRBV3-2) and TRBJ2-5, with D possibly matching TRBD2 (5 bases). Trimming pared 0 bases from V and 7 bases from J, leaving 15 bases between. Germline lookup yields CDR1 LGHDT and CDR2 YNNKEL (reference sequence). The CDR3 is made up of 15 amino acids. The CDR3 loop is CASSQDNRSGGTQYF. The CDR3, as DNA: TGTGCCAGCAGCCAAGATAATAGGTCAGGAGGGACCCAGTACTTC.

The J gene is TRBJ2-2, the V gene TRBV28, with 7 bases aligning to TRBD1. The germline gives CDR1 MDHEN, CDR2 SYDVKM. V lost 10 bases and J lost 1; bases outside the gene matches: 6. The CDR3 extends over 14 amino acids. DNA of the CDR3: TGTGCCACCCAGGGGGTCGGGAACACCGGGGAGCTGTTTTTT. Translated: CATQGVGNTGELFF.

This clone was observed a single time. This rearrangement joins TRBV28 to TRBJ2-1; TRBD2 is a possible D gene (6 bases). The CDR3 contains 11 residues. Germline loops: CDR1 MDHEN, CDR2 SYDVKM. The V end lost 8 bases, the J end lost 6 bases, and 8 bases lay between the germline ends. The CDR3 region is CASGRPNEQFF. The CDR3 DNA reads as TGTGCCAGCGGGAGGCCCAATGAGCAGTTCTTC.

In the case of this clone: Other nucleotide sequences from this sample produce the same CDR3. The chain employs TRBV24-1 and TRBJ1-1; TRBD1 matches at 8 bases. CDR3 length: 15 amino acids. V gave up 3 bases and J gave up 1 base; unmatched junction bases: 3. Germline V CDR1 and CDR2: KGHDR, SFDVKD. DNA for the CDR3: TGTGCCACCAGTGATCCCGGGACAGGGAACACTGAAGCTTTCTTT. Protein: CATSDPGTGNTEAFF.

The V call is TRBV6-5, the J call TRBJ1-2; the match to TRBD1 covers 10 bases. Germline loops: CDR1 MNHEY, CDR2 SVGAGI. The CDR3 has 14 amino acids. Unmatched junction bases numbered 5, after V lost 6 bases and J lost 4 bases. The DNA of the CDR3 is TGTGCCAGCAGGGAGCGGACAGGGGGCTATGGCTACACCTTC. This codes for CASRERTGGYGYTF.

V is TRBV19 and J is TRBJ2-1; 10 nucleotides line up with TRBD2. The junction had 8 bases not matched to a gene; V was cut back by 10 bases and J by 5 bases. Germline CDR1 LNHDA, CDR2 SQIVND (reference sequence). The CDR3 covers 14 residues. The chain's CDR3 is CATARTSGNNEQFF. The CDR3 DNA reads as TGTGCCACTGCGCGGACTAGCGGTAACAATGAGCAGTTCTTC.